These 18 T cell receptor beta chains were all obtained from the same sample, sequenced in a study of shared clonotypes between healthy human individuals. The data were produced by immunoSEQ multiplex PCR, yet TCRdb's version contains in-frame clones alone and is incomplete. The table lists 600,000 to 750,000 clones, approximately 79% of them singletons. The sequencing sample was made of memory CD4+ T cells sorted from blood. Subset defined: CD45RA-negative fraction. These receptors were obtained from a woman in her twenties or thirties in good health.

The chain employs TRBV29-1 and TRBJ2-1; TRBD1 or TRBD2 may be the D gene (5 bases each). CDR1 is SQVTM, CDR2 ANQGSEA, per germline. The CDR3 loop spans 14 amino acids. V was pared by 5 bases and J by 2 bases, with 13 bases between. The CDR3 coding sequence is TGCAGCGTTTCAGCAGGGAGCGCCTACAATGAGCAGTTCTTC. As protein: CSVSAGSAYNEQFF.

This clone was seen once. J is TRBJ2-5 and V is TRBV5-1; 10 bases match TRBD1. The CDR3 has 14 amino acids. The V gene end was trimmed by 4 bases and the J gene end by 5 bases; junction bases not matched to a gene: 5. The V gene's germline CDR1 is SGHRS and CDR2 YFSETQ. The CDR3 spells CASSDDRGLETQYF. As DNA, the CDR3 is TGCGCCAGCAGCGACGACAGGGGGCTTGAGACCCAGTACTTC.

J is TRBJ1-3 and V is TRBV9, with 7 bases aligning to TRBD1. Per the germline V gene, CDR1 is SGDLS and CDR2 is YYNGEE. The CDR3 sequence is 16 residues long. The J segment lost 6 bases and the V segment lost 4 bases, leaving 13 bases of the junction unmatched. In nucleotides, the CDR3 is TGTGCCAGCAGCCTCCGGGGGACAGAAAGGTTAAACACCATATATTTT. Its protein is CASSLRGTERLNTIYF.

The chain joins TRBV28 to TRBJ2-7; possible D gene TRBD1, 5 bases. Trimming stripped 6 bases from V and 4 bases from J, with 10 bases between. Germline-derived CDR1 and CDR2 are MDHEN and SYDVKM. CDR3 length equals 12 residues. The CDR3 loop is CASSSDSYEQYF. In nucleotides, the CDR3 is TGTGCCAGCAGCTCAGACAGTTACGAGCAGTACTTC.

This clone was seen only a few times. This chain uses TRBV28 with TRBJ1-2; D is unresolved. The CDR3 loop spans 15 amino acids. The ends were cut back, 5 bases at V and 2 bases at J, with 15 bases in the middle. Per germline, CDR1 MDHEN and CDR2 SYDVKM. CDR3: CASSRNRGSNYGYTF. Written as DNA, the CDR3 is TGTGCCAGCAGTCGCAACCGAGGGTCGAACTATGGCTACACCTTC.

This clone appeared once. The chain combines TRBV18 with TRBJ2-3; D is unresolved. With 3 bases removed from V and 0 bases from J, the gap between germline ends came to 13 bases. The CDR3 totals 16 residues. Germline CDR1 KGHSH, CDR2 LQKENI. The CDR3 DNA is TGTGCCAGCTCACCTACGGTAACGCATAGCACAGATACGCAGTATTTT. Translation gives CASSPTVTHSTDTQYF.

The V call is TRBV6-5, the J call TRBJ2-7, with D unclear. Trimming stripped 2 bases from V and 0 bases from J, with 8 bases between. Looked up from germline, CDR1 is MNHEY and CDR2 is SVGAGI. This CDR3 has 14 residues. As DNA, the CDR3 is TGTGCCAGCAGTTACGCCGGGTTCTCCTACGAGCAGTACTTC. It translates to CASSYAGFSYEQYF.

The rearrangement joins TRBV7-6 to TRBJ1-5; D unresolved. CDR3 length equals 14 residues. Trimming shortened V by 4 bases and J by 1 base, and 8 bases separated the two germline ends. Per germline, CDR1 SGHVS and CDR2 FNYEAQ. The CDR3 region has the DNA TGTGCCAGCAGCTCCTATGAGAGCAATCAGCCCCAGCATTTT. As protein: CASSSYESNQPQHF.

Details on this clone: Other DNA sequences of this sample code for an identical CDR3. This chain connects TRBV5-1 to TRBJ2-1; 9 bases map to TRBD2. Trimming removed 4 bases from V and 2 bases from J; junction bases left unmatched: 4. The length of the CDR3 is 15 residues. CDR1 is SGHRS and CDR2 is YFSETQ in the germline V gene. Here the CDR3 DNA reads TGCGCCAGCAGCCTTTCTAGCGGGGCCTACAATGAGCAGTTCTTC. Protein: CASSLSSGAYNEQFF.

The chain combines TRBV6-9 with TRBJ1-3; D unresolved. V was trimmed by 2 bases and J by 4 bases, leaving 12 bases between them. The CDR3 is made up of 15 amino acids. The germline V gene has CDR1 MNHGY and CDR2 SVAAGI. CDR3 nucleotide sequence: TGTGCCAGCAGTTATAGCCAGGTAGAAGGAAACACCATATATTTT. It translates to CASSYSQVEGNTIYF.

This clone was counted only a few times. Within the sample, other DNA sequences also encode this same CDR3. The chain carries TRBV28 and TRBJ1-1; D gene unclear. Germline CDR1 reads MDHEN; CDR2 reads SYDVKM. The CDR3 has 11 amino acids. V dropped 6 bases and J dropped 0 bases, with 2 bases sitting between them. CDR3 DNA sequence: TGTGCCAGCAGAATGAACACTGAAGCTTTCTTT. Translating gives CASRMNTEAFF.

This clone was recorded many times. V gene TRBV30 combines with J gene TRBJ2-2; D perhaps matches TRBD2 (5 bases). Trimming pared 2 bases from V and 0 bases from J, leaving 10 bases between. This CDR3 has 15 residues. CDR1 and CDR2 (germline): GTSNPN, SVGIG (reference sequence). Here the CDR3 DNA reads TGTGCCTGGAGTCACCTCGGGGCGAACACCGGGGAGCTGTTTTTT. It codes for CAWSHLGANTGELFF.

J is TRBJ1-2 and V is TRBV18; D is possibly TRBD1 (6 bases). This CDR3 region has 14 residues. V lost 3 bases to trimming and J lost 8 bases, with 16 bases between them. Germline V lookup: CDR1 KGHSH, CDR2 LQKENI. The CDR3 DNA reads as TGTGCCAGCTCACCTACGACAGGCAGGAGCGGCTACACCTTC. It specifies CASSPTTGRSGYTF.

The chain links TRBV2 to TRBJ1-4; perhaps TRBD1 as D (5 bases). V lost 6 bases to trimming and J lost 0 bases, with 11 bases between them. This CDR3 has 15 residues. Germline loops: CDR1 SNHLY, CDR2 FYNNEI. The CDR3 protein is CASRPGTSTNEKLFF. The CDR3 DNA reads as TGTGCCAGCAGGCCCGGGACCTCAACTAATGAAAAACTGTTTTTT.

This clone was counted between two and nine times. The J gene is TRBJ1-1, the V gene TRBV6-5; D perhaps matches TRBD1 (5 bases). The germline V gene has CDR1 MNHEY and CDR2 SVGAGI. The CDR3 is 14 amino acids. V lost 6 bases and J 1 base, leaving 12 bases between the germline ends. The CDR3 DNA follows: TGTGCCAGCAGCCCACAGGTGAGGAACACTGAAGCTTTCTTT. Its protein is CASSPQVRNTEAFF.

In nucleotides, the CDR3 is TGTGCCATCAGTGTGCAGGAAAAAGAGACCCAGTACTTC. This gives the protein CAISVQEKETQYF. This chain connects TRBV10-3 to TRBJ2-5; no clear D gene. CDR1 is ENHRY, CDR2 SYGVKD, per germline. The CDR3 has 13 amino acids. Trimming stripped 4 bases from V and 3 bases from J, with 9 bases between.

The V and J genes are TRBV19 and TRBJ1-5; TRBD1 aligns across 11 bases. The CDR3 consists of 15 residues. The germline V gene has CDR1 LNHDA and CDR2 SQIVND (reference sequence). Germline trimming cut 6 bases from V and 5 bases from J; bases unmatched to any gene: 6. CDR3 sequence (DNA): TGTGCCAGTAGCCCCTTGGGACAGGGGGATCAGCCCCAGCATTTT. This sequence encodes CASSPLGQGDQPQHF.

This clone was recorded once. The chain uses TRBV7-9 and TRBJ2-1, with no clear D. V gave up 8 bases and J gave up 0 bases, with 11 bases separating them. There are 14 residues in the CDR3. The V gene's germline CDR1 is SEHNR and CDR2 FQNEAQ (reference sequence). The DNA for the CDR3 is TGTGCCAGCGGAGCCTTAATCTCCTACAATGAGCAGTTCTTC. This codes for CASGALISYNEQFF.